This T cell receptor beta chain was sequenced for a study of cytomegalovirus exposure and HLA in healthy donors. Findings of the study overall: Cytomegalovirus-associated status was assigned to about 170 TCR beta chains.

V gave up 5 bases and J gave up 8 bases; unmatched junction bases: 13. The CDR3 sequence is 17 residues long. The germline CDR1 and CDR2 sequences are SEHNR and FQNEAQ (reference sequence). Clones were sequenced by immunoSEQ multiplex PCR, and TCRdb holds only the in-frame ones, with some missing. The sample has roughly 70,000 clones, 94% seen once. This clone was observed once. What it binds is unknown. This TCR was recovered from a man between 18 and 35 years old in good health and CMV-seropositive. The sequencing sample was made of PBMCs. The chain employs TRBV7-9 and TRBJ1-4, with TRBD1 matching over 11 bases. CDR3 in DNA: TGTGCCAGCAGCAAGGGGGACAGGGGGTCCGTTAAGGAAAAACTGTTTTTT. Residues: CASSKGDRGSVKEKLFF.